The 15 T cell receptor beta chains listed next were all sequenced from one sample in a study of blood T cell repertoires in COVID-19. Here immunoSEQ multiplex PCR was the method, and the copy in TCRdb shows in-frame clones only, minus some. This repertoire shows 150,000 to 200,000 clones, approximately 85% found once; its top ten account for around 3%. Sequenced: peripheral blood. All receptors come from a man aged 55 to 70 with acute or convalescent COVID-19.

The chain carries TRBV7-6 and TRBJ2-7, with D tentatively TRBD1 (7 bases). Germline-derived CDR1 and CDR2 are SGHVS and FNYEAQ. V lost 5 bases, J lost 1 base, and 18 bases lay in between. The CDR3 is made up of 16 amino acids. The CDR3 DNA sequence: TGTGCCAGCAGCCCCGAGGGGGGACAGAAATCCTACGAGCAGTACTTC. Translation: CASSPEGGQKSYEQYF.

The chain has TRBV3-1 (or the pseudogene TRBV3-2) and TRBJ2-4; perhaps TRBD2 as D (6 bases). CDR1 and CDR2 from the germline V gene are LGHDT and YNNKEL (reference sequence). V lost 4 bases and J lost 12, with 19 bases in between. The CDR3 covers 14 residues. The CDR3 nucleotides read TGTGCCAGCAGCCCAGATGGGGGGACTCCCGATCAGTACTTC. Its translation: CASSPDGGTPDQYF.

The J gene is TRBJ1-5, the V gene TRBV7-8, with 9 nucleotides matching TRBD1. The CDR3 covers 14 residues. The germline V gene has CDR1 SGHVS and CDR2 FQNEAQ. J was trimmed by 4 bases and V by 5 bases; bases with no gene match: 3. The CDR3 DNA sequence: TGTGCCAGCAGCCTAGGGACAGGGAATCAGCCCCAGCATTTT. Protein product: CASSLGTGNQPQHF.

The V call is TRBV7-3, the J call TRBJ1-1; D unresolved. The germline CDR1 and CDR2 sequences are SGHTA and FQGTGA. This CDR3 region has 13 residues. V lost 6 bases and J lost 4, with 12 bases in between. CDR3: CASRYREGTEAFF. CDR3 nucleotides: TGTGCCAGCAGATATAGGGAGGGCACTGAAGCTTTCTTT.

The J gene is TRBJ2-2, the V gene TRBV18, with a possible D match to TRBD2 (5 bases). The CDR3 totals 14 residues. Trimming shortened V by 3 bases and J by 7 bases, and 12 bases separated the two germline ends. From germline, CDR1 is KGHSH and CDR2 LQKENI. The CDR3 reads CASSPRAWIGELFF. The CDR3 DNA follows: TGTGCCAGCTCACCGCGGGCGTGGATCGGGGAGCTGTTTTTT.

The chain joins TRBV7-3 to TRBJ2-1; no reliable D call. The germline gives CDR1 SGHTA, CDR2 FQGTGA. V was pared by 5 bases and J by 0 bases, with 11 bases between. The CDR3 spans 15 residues. The CDR3 region is CASSMVLSSYNEQFF. The CDR3 DNA follows: TGTGCCAGCAGCATGGTCCTAAGCTCCTACAATGAGCAGTTCTTC.

The chain is built from TRBV5-8 and TRBJ2-7; 11 bases line up with TRBD2. V trimming: 4 bases; J trimming: 7 bases; junction bases outside the gene matches: 10. In germline, CDR1 is SGHTS, CDR2 YDEGEE. The CDR3 covers 15 residues. The CDR3 sequence is CASSASGLAGGEQYF. The CDR3 nucleotides are TGTGCCAGCAGCGCTTCCGGACTAGCGGGCGGGGAGCAGTACTTC.

The CDR3 protein is CASEQGVRTEAFF. The CDR3 nucleotides are TGTGCCAGCGAGCAGGGCGTCCGCACTGAAGCTTTCTTT. The rearrangement links TRBV6-5 to TRBJ1-1; the D gene is possibly TRBD1 (5 bases). There are 13 residues in the CDR3. V was cut by 8 bases and J by 4 bases, with 14 bases left in between. Per the germline V gene, CDR1 is MNHEY and CDR2 is SVGAGI.

The V gene is TRBV3-1 (or the pseudogene TRBV3-2), the J gene TRBJ2-1; 13 bases agree with TRBD2. Unmatched junction bases numbered 2, after V lost 4 bases and J lost 5 bases. The CDR3 covers 15 residues. Germline values: CDR1 LGHDT, CDR2 YNNKEL (reference sequence). The CDR3 DNA is TGTGCCAGCAGCCCAGGGACTAGCGGGGACAATGAGCAGTTCTTC. Translation: CASSPGTSGDNEQFF.

A few counts support this clone. This chain uses TRBV2 with TRBJ2-2; D is undetermined. The V and J ends lost 6 bases and 6 bases respectively, with 14 bases between them. Germline loops: CDR1 SNHLY, CDR2 FYNNEI. The CDR3 covers 14 residues. In nucleotides, the CDR3 is TGTGCCAGCAGGTCCAGCCTAGGCGCCGGGGAGCTGTTTTTT. This codes for CASRSSLGAGELFF.

The V gene is TRBV7-9, the J gene TRBJ2-2; perhaps TRBD2 as D (6 bases). CDR1 is SEHNR and CDR2 is FQNEAQ in the germline V gene (reference sequence). This CDR3 comprises 17 residues. V gave up 5 bases and J gave up 3 bases, with 19 bases separating them. For the CDR3, the DNA is TGTGCCAGCAGCCGAACCCCGGGGGAAGTCGACACCGGGGAGCTGTTTTTT. This codes for CASSRTPGEVDTGELFF.

This clone has just one count. The chain employs TRBV7-8 and TRBJ2-7; D perhaps matches TRBD2 (6 bases). CDR3 length: 13 residues. The V gene's germline CDR1 is SGHVS and CDR2 FQNEAQ. Trimming removed 5 bases from V and 2 bases from J, with 10 bases in between. CDR3 region: CASSLGGTYEQYF. The CDR3 DNA sequence: TGTGCCAGCAGCCTCGGCGGGACCTACGAGCAGTACTTC.

The rearrangement uses TRBV28 and TRBJ2-3; D is ambiguous. The CDR3 is 15 residues long. CDR1 and CDR2 from the germline V gene are MDHEN and SYDVKM. Trimming removed 6 bases from V and 6 bases from J, with 19 bases in between. CDR3 loop: CASSDGTARSDTQYF. The DNA for the CDR3 is TGTGCCAGCAGCGATGGCACCGCCCGGAGCGATACGCAGTATTTT.

The table lists this clone with a few counts. The CDR3 nucleotides read TGTGCCAGCAGCGTCAGGAGCGGGAGTATTAATGAGCAGTTCTTC. It translates to CASSVRSGSINEQFF. This chain links TRBV9 with TRBJ2-1; 8 bases align to TRBD2. CDR3 size: 15 residues. Germline CDR1 reads SGDLS; CDR2 reads YYNGEE. J gave up 7 bases and V 2 bases, and 8 bases lay outside the gene matches.

CDR3 residues: CASSLWYRASGRILDNEQFF. CDR3 in DNA: TGTGCCAGCAGTTTATGGTACAGGGCTAGCGGGAGGATATTGGACAATGAGCAGTTCTTC. The rearrangement uses TRBV27 and TRBJ2-1; 11 bases align to TRBD2. V shed 1 base and J 5 bases; nucleotides not matched to a gene: 16. Germline V gene sequence: CDR1 MNHEY, CDR2 SMNVEV (reference sequence). The CDR3 contains 20 residues.